Described below is a single TCR beta chain sequence and its context. V was shortened by 5 bases and J by 3 bases, with 12 bases between the two germline ends. This CDR3 spans 14 amino acids. Germline loops: CDR1 SGHTA, CDR2 FQGTGA. Some clones are missing from TCRdb's copy, which holds only in-frame ones; the method was immunoSEQ multiplex PCR. The profile covers 200,000 to 250,000 clones, with about 89% appearing a single time and approximately 4.1% taken by the ten largest. The entry originates in a study of blood T cell repertoires in COVID-19. The TCR sequence derives from a woman in her thirties who had recovered from COVID-19. Sequencing input: PBMCs or T cells enriched from blood (not recorded which). J is TRBJ2-3 and V is TRBV7-3; D might be TRBD2 (5 bases). The DNA for the CDR3 is TGTGCCAGCAGCCCACAGCGGTCTACAGATACGCAGTATTTT. Protein product: CASSPQRSTDTQYF. The full variable domain, rest sourced from reference TRBV7-3 and TRBJ2-3, is GAGVSQTPSNKVTEKGKYVELRCDPISGHTALYWYRQSLGQGPEFLIYFQGTGAADDSGLPNDRFFAVRPEGSVSTLKIQRTERGDSAVYLCASSPQRSTDTQYFGPGTRLTVL.